This is a list of T cell receptor beta chains from one sample in a study of shared clonotypes between healthy human individuals. Clones were read by immunoSEQ multiplex PCR, and TCRdb kept only the in-frame ones, dropping some. The table shows around 620,000 clones, with approximately 95% occurring only once. The sample comprised naive CD8+ T cells sorted from blood. These receptors came from a woman aged 25 to 45 in good health. Both conserved end residues are part of each CDR3. A D gene is named only where the DNA matches it firmly. Where a row states a size, it is once, few, many or the class of an expanded clone; other rows omit it.

clone_size j_call v_call d_call cdr3_nt cdr3_aa
once TRBJ2-7 TRBV10-3 TRBD1 TGTGCCATCAGCGGACAGGGCTACGAGCAGTACTTC CAISGQGYEQYF
. TRBJ1-4 TRBV18 . TGTGCCAGCTCACAGGGACCGGGAACTAATGAAAAACTGTTTTTT CASSQGPGTNEKLFF
. TRBJ1-2 TRBV6-5 . TGTGCCAGCAGTTTGGGAATTAAGGGAGGGGGCTACACCTTC CASSLGIKGGGYTF
. TRBJ2-5 TRBV5-6 TRBD1 TGTGCCAGCAGCTTGGCCTGGGACAGGGAAGAGACCCAGTACTTC CASSLAWDREETQYF
. TRBJ2-7 TRBV27 TRBD1 TGTGCCAGCAGTTACGGAGGGGGGACAGGGGCGTACGAGCAGTACTTC CASSYGGGTGAYEQYF
once TRBJ1-2 TRBV5-4 . TGTGCCAGCAGCGGACTACAGGGTGGCGGCTACACCTTC CASSGLQGGGYTF
. TRBJ1-5 TRBV19 TRBD1 TGTGCCACCCTAACCAACCCAACTTCCGGGACAGGGACGAATCAGCCCCAGCATTTT CATLTNPTSGTGTNQPQHF
. TRBJ2-1 TRBV27 TRBD2 TGTGCCAGCAGTCTTCTAGCGGGACCTAACGGGAATGAGCAGTTCTTC CASSLLAGPNGNEQFF
. TRBJ2-1 TRBV2 . TGTGCCCTTACACCGTGGGGCGGAGGATTCTACAATGAGCAGTTCTTC CALTPWGGGFYNEQFF
. TRBJ2-1 TRBV13 . TGTGCCAGCAGCTTAGGTGTTGGAGAGCAGTTCTTC CASSLGVGEQFF
once TRBJ2-7 TRBV27 . TGTGCCAGCAGTTCCTCTGGCTCCTACGAGCAGTACTTC CASSSSGSYEQYF
. TRBJ2-7 TRBV28 TRBD1 TGTGCCAGCAGTATTGGACAGGGTATTCGAAACGAGCAGTACTTC CASSIGQGIRNEQYF
. TRBJ2-6 TRBV29-1 . TGCAGCGTCGCTATGGGGTCCTCTGGGGCCAACGTCCTGACTTTC CSVAMGSSGANVLTF
. TRBJ2-7 TRBV5-6 TRBD2 TGTGCCAGCAGCTACCTAGCGGGAGATCACGAGCAGTACTTC CASSYLAGDHEQYF
. TRBJ2-7 TRBV5-1 . TGCGCCAGCAGCTTGGGGGGTCCCTACGAGCAGTACTTC CASSLGGPYEQYF
. TRBJ2-7 TRBV27 . TGTGCCAGCAGGGGCTTGCTCGGCGAGCAGTACTTC CASRGLLGEQYF
. TRBJ1-1 TRBV19 . TGTGCCAGTAGTACAAGATGGGGGAACACTGAAGCTTTCTTT CASSTRWGNTEAFF
. TRBJ2-1 TRBV7-7 TRBD2 TGTGCCAGCAGTAGGCTAGCGGGGGGGGCCTACAATGAGCAGTTCTTC CASSRLAGGAYNEQFF
. TRBJ2-7 TRBV19 . TGTGCCAGTAGTATTATGGTCTTGGGCGACCTTTACGAGCAGTACTTC CASSIMVLGDLYEQYF
. TRBJ1-5 TRBV11-2 . TGTGCCAGCAGCTTAGATCGCATACCGACCGCGTGTGAGCCCCAGCATTTT CASSLDRIPTACEPQHF
. TRBJ1-1 TRBV10-3 . TGTGCCATCAGTGAGTCGGGCCAGGGCCTCATGAACACTGAAGCTTTCTTT CAISESGQGLMNTEAFF
. TRBJ2-7 TRBV5-8 TRBD1 TGTGCCAGCAGCTTAAGAGACAGGGGGATATACGAGCAGTACTTC CASSLRDRGIYEQYF
. TRBJ2-1 TRBV27 . TGTGCCAGCAGTCTCTTGCTAGCTAGGGGCCGGGATGAGCAGTTCTTC CASSLLLARGRDEQFF
. TRBJ2-7 TRBV5-1 TRBD1 TGCGCCAGCGGGACAGGTGGCTACGAGCAGTACTTC CASGTGGYEQYF
. TRBJ2-1 TRBV2 . TGTGCCAGCAGTGAAGCGCTTCAGCAAAAAGACCCCCCCTACAATGAGCAGTTCTTC CASSEALQQKDPPYNEQFF
. TRBJ2-7 TRBV11-2 . TGTGCCAGCAGCTTAGATCTGGCAGGCTACGAGCAGTACTTC CASSLDLAGYEQYF
. TRBJ1-6 TRBV27 TRBD1 TGTGCCAGCAGGATAACAGGGGGGAATTCACCCCTCCACTTT CASRITGGNSPLHF
once TRBJ2-7 TRBV27 TRBD1 TGTGCCAGCAGTTTTATAGGGACAGACTACGAGCAGTACTTC CASSFIGTDYEQYF
. TRBJ2-1 TRBV7-9 . TGTGCCAGCAGCTTAGTGCGGGACGAGCAGTTCTTC CASSLVRDEQFF
. TRBJ2-1 TRBV18 . TGTGCCAGCTCACCCCGCCCAGGGGAACCCAATGAGCAGTTCTTC CASSPRPGEPNEQFF
. TRBJ2-1 TRBV29-1 TRBD1 TGCAGCGTTGGGGACAGCTACAATGAGCAGTTCTTC CSVGDSYNEQFF
. TRBJ1-5 TRBV7-8 . TGTGCCAGCAGCAAAGGGACATACGGCAATCAGCCCCAGCATTTT CASSKGTYGNQPQHF
. TRBJ2-2 TRBV9 . TGTGCCAGCGGGATAGAGGCCGGGGAGCTGTTTTTT CASGIEAGELFF
. TRBJ2-2 TRBV2 TRBD2 TGTGCCAGCAGACCCGGGACTAGCTTGAACACCGGGGAGCTGTTTTTT CASRPGTSLNTGELFF
. TRBJ2-1 TRBV10-1 . TGCGCCAGCAGTGAGTCTAGGGGCTCGGTGGATGAGCAGTTCTTC CASSESRGSVDEQFF
. TRBJ2-7 TRBV19 . TGTGCCAGTAATCCGGGACTTGCCTACGAGCAGTACTTC CASNPGLAYEQYF
once TRBJ2-7 TRBV5-1 TRBD2 TGCGCCAGCAGCGCGGGGACTAGCGGAACCCCCGACGAGCAGTACTTC CASSAGTSGTPDEQYF
. TRBJ1-1 TRBV13 . TGTGCCAGCAGCTTAGGGAAGGGGTTTGAAGCTTTCTTT CASSLGKGFEAFF
. TRBJ2-1 TRBV27 TRBD2 TGTGCCAGCAGTCGAACGACTAGCGGGAGTGGGAATGAGCAGTTCTTC CASSRTTSGSGNEQFF
. TRBJ2-2 TRBV28 . TGTGCCAGCAGTAGGGAAATCAGAGACACCGGGGAGCTGTTTTTT CASSREIRDTGELFF
. TRBJ2-7 TRBV25-1 . TGTGCCACCACCTTAACGGGGGAGCAGTACTTC CATTLTGEQYF
. TRBJ2-7 TRBV27 TRBD1 TGTGCCAGCAAGGACAGGGCCCACGAGCAGTACTTC CASKDRAHEQYF
. TRBJ2-5 TRBV5-4 . TGTGCCAGCAGCTTGGAATCTGTAGAGACCCAGTACTTC CASSLESVETQYF
. TRBJ2-7 TRBV19 . TGTGCCAGTAGGGGGACAACTTCCTACGAGCAGTACTTC CASRGTTSYEQYF
. TRBJ2-1 TRBV7-9 . TGTGCCAGCACCCTTAATCGGGGGCAGTTCTTC CASTLNRGQFF
. TRBJ1-4 TRBV7-6 . TGTGCCAGCAGCTCGCCAGGGGATGAAAAACTGTTTTTT CASSSPGDEKLFF
. TRBJ2-4 TRBV6-6 . TGTGCCAGCAGTTACTCGGTCGGGATAGCCAAAAACATTCAGTACTTC CASSYSVGIAKNIQYF
. TRBJ1-3 TRBV5-5 . TGTGCCAGCAGCGCCACAGACTCTGGAAACACCATATATTTT CASSATDSGNTIYF
once TRBJ2-1 TRBV27 . TGTGCCAGCAGTTTATCTGTTACAGAGCAGTTCTTC CASSLSVTEQFF
. TRBJ2-3 TRBV28 . TGTGCCAGCAGTTTACCGGTTTCCCCAGATACGCAGTATTTT CASSLPVSPDTQYF
. TRBJ1-3 TRBV28 . TGTGCCAGCAGTCACCGGGTCGTCAGCTCTGGAAACACCATATATTTT CASSHRVVSSGNTIYF
. TRBJ2-4 TRBV27 . TGTGCCAGCGTTCCCGCCTCGTTTTGGTGCGTTCAGTACTTC CASVPASFWCVQYF
once TRBJ2-3 TRBV7-9 TRBD2 TGTGCCAGCGACCATCCCGGGAGGCTATCCACAGATACGCAGTATTTT CASDHPGRLSTDTQYF
. TRBJ2-7 TRBV20-1 TRBD2 TGCAGTGCTTGGGAGGGCTACGAGCAGTACTTC CSAWEGYEQYF
. TRBJ2-7 TRBV28 . TGTGCCAGCAGGCCCCAGGGAGGAGACTCCTACGAGCAGTACTTC CASRPQGGDSYEQYF
. TRBJ2-1 TRBV27 TRBD2 TGTGCCAGCAGTGTAGCTAGCGGGAGTACCGTCCTCGAGCAGTTCTTC CASSVASGSTVLEQFF
. TRBJ2-7 TRBV9 . TGTGCCAGCAGCGAAGGTGAAGTCCACGAGCAGTACTTC CASSEGEVHEQYF
once TRBJ1-6 TRBV28 . TGTGCCAGCAGTTTATTCGCAGGGAGAAATTCACCCCTCCACTTT CASSLFAGRNSPLHF
. TRBJ2-7 TRBV9 TRBD2 TGTGCCAGCAGCCCCACCGGGGGGTACTCCTACGAGCAGTACTTC CASSPTGGYSYEQYF